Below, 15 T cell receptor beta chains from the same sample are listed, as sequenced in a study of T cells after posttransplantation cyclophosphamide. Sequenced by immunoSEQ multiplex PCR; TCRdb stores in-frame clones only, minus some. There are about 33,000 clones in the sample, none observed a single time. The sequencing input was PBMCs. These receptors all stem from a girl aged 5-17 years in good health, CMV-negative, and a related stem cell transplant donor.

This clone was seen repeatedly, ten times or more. CDR3 protein: CASSFEGNNSPLHF. DNA for the CDR3: TGTGCCAGCAGCTTTGAGGGCAATAATTCACCCCTCCACTTT. This chain links TRBV11-2 with TRBJ1-6; the D is unclear. Trimming took 3 bases from V and 5 from J, leaving 8 bases between them. Germline CDR1 and CDR2: SGHAT and FQNNGV. The CDR3 runs to 14 residues.

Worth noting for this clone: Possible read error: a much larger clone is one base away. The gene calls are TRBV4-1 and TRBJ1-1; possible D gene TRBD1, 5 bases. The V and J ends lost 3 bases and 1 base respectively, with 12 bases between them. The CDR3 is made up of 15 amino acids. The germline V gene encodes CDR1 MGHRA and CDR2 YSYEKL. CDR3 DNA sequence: TGCGCCAGCAGCCAGGACCGGGGGGGGAACACTGAAGCTTTCTTT. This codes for CASSQDRGGNTEAFF.

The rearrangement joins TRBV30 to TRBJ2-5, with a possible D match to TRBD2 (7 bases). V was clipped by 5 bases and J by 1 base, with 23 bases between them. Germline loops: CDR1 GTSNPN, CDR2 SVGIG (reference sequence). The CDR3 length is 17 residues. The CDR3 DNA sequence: TGTGCCTGGGGCCGGGGGGCCAGGCTAGCGAGCCAAGAGACCCAGTACTTC. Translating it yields CAWGRGARLASQETQYF.

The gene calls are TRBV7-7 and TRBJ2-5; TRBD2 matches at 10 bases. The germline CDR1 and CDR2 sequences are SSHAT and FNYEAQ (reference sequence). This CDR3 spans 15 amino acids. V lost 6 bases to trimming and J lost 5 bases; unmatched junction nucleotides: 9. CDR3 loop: CASSRGTSVWETQYF. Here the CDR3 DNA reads TGTGCCAGCAGTCGTGGGACTAGCGTTTGGGAGACCCAGTACTTC. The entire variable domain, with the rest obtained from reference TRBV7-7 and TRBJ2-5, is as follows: GAGVSQSPRYKVTKRGQDVTLRCDPISSHATLYWYQQALGQGPEFLTYFNYEAQPDKSGLPSDRFSAERPEGSISTLTIQRTEQRDSAMYRCASSRGTSVWETQYFGPGTRLLVL.

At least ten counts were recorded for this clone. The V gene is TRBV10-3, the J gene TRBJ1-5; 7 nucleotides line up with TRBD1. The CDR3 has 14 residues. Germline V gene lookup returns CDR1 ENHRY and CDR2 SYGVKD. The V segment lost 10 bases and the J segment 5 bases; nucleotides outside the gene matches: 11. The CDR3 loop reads CATTPGQTYQPQHF. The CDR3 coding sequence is TGTGCCACAACCCCGGGACAGACCTATCAGCCCCAGCATTTT.

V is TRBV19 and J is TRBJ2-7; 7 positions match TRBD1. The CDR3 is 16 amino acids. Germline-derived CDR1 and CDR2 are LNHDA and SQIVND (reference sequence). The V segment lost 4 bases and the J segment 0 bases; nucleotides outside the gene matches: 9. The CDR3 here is CASSTRDSKNSYEQYF. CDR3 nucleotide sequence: TGTGCCAGTAGTACACGGGACAGCAAGAACTCCTACGAGCAGTACTTC.

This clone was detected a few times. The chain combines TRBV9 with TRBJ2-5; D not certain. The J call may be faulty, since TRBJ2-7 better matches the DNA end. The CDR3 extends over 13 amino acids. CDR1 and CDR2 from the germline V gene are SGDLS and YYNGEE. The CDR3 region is CASSYSIAYEQYF. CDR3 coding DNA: TGTGCCAGCAGTTATTCGATCGCTTACGAGCAGTACTTC.

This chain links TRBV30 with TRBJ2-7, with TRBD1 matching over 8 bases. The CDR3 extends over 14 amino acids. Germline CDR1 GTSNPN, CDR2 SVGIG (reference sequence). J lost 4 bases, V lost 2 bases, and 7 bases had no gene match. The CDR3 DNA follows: TGTGCCTGGAGTAGGGGGACAGGTCTGTACGAGCAGTACTTC. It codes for CAWSRGTGLYEQYF.

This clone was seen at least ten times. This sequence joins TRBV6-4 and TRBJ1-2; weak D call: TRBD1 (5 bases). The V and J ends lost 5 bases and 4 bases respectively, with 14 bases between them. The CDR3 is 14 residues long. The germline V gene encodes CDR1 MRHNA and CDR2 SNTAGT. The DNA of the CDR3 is TGTGCCAGCAGTAGGGACGCCGGGGGCTATGGCTACACCTTC. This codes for CASSRDAGGYGYTF.

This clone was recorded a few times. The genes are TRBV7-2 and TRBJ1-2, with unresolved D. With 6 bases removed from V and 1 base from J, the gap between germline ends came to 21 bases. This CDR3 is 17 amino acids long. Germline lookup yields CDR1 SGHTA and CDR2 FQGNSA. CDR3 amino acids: CASSLSPGPTLNYGYTF. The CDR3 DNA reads TGTGCCAGCAGTCTCTCCCCAGGCCCTACCCTTAACTATGGCTACACCTTC. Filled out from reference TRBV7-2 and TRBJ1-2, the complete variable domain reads GAGVSQSPSNKVTEKGKDVELRCDPISGHTALYWYRQSLGQGLEFLIYFQGNSAPDKSGLPSDRFSAERTGGSVSTLTIQRTQQEDSAVYLCASSLSPGPTLNYGYTFGSGTRLTVV.

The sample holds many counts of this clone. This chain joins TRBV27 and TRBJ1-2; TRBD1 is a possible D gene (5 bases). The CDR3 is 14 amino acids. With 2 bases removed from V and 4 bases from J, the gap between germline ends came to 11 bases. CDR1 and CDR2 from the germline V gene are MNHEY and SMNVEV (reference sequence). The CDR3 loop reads CASSLQGHGYGYTF. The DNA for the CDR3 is TGTGCCAGCAGTTTACAGGGTCATGGCTATGGCTACACCTTC.

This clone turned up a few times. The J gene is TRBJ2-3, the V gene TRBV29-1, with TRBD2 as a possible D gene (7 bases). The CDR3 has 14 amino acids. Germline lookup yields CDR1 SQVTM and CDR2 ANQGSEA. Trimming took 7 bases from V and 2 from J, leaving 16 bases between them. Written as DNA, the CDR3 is TGCAGCGGAGGGGGGGGCACCCTCACAGATACGCAGTATTTT. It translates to CSGGGGTLTDTQYF.

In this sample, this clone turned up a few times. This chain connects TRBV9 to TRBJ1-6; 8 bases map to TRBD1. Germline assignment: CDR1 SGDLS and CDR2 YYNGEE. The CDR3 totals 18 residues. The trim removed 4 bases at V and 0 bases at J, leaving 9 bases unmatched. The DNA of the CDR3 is TGTGCCAGCAGCCCCCGGACAGGGCAAAGCTCCTATAATTCACCCCTCCACTTT. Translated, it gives CASSPRTGQSSYNSPLHF.

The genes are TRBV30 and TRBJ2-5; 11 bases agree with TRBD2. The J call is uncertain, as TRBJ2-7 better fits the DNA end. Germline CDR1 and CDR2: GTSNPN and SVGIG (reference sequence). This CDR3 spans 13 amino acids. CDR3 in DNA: TGTGCCTGGAGACTAGCGGGGGCCTACGAGCAGTACTTC. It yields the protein CAWRLAGAYEQYF.

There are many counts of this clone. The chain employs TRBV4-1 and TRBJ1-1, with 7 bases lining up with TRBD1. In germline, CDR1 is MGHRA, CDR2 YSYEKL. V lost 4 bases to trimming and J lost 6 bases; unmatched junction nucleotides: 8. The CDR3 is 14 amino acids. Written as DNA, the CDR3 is TGCGCCAGCAGCCGTGACAGGGCCGTGCCTGAAGCTTTCTTT. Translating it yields CASSRDRAVPEAFF.